There are a few counts of the clone carrying this T cell receptor (beta chain). The antigen remains unidentified. The junction departs from the called germline gene at one end, perhaps through a read error. This sample is part of a study of T cells after yellow fever vaccination. Study-wide results and caveats: Subsequent to the booster, the majority of primary-vaccination clones reappeared (about 97% CD4, more than 70% CD8).

MiXCR was run by TCRdb on the 5' RACE reads, yielding one entry per CDR3 protein. This table has 180,000 or so distinct CDR3 sequences, 9.5% to 12% appearing once. This CDR3 is 17 amino acids long. CDR1 and CDR2 from the germline V gene are MGHRA and YSYEKL. V gene TRBV4-1 combines with J gene TRBJ2-1, with 9 bases fitting TRBD2. Sample: CD8+ T cells sorted from PBMCs, taken 15 days after the yellow fever booster vaccination. The receptor comes from a man aged 18 to 29 who received the YFV17D yellow fever vaccine. The DNA for the CDR3 is TGCGCCAGCAGTCAAGAACTTAGCGGGGGTACCTACAATGAGCAGTTCTTC. It encodes CASSQELSGGTYNEQFF.